One and the same sample provided the 6 T cell receptor beta chains below, sequenced in a study of shared clonotypes between healthy human individuals. CD45RO-negative, CCR7-positively selected cells formed the naive CD8 fraction, excluding terminally differentiated effector memory CD45RA+ cells. The repertoire was sequenced with immunoSEQ multiplex PCR; TCRdb's copy has only in-frame clones and lacks some. Of about 2 million clones listed, approximately 94% were seen once; the top ten hold around 1.1%. The specimen sequenced was naive CD8+ T cells sorted from blood. These receptors all come from a man between 18 and 35 years old in good health.

V usage is TRBV15 and J usage is TRBJ2-5; 10 nucleotides match TRBD2. Per the germline V gene, CDR1 is LNHNV and CDR2 is YYDKDF (reference sequence). The CDR3 has 16 residues. Trimming took 4 bases from V and 3 from J; bases not matched to a gene: 8. The CDR3 DNA reads as TGTGCCACCAGCATTCTAGCGGGAGAGGGGGAAGAGACCCAGTACTTC. It yields the protein CATSILAGEGEETQYF.

The V gene is TRBV4-3, the J gene TRBJ2-1, with D unresolved. The CDR3 spans 12 residues. Germline values: CDR1 LGHNA, CDR2 YSLEER. Trimming pared 1 base from V and 10 bases from J, leaving 8 bases between. CDR3 sequence: CASSQGLGEQFF. CDR3 bases: TGCGCCAGCAGCCAAGGCTTAGGAGAGCAGTTCTTC.

This clone was observed a single time. Distinct nucleotide sequences in the sample also encode this CDR3. The chain uses TRBV6-5 and TRBJ1-2; no clear D gene. This CDR3 comprises 14 residues. The germline CDR1 and CDR2 sequences are MNHEY and SVGAGI. The V end lost 6 bases, the J end lost 4 bases, and 15 bases lay between the germline ends. This CDR3 is CASSPPGEGYGYTF. The CDR3 region has the DNA TGTGCCAGCAGCCCCCCCGGGGAGGGCTATGGCTACACCTTC.

This CDR3 is CASSYPPGDYGYTF. CDR3 bases: TGTGCCAGCAGTTACCCGCCAGGGGACTATGGCTACACCTTC. The chain uses TRBV6-6 and TRBJ1-2; D perhaps matches TRBD1 (6 bases). This CDR3 has 14 amino acids. Looked up from germline, CDR1 is MNHNY and CDR2 is SVGAGI (reference sequence). The V end lost 2 bases, the J end lost 3 bases, and 10 bases lay between the germline ends.

The chain combines TRBV2 with TRBJ2-3; no firm D call. Deletions cut 2 bases from V and 2 bases from J, with 5 bases between. The CDR3 contains 13 residues. Looked up from germline, CDR1 is SNHLY and CDR2 is FYNNEI. CDR3 region: CASSEPNTDTQYF. DNA for the CDR3: TGTGCCAGCAGTGAACCCAACACAGATACGCAGTATTTT.

The chain carries TRBV5-1 and TRBJ2-7; 7 bases align to TRBD1. V gave up 3 bases and J gave up 2 bases; unmatched junction bases: 2. Per germline, CDR1 SGHRS and CDR2 YFSETQ. There are 13 residues in the CDR3. CDR3: CASSYQGAYEQYF. As DNA, the CDR3 is TGCGCCAGCAGCTACCAGGGGGCCTACGAGCAGTACTTC.